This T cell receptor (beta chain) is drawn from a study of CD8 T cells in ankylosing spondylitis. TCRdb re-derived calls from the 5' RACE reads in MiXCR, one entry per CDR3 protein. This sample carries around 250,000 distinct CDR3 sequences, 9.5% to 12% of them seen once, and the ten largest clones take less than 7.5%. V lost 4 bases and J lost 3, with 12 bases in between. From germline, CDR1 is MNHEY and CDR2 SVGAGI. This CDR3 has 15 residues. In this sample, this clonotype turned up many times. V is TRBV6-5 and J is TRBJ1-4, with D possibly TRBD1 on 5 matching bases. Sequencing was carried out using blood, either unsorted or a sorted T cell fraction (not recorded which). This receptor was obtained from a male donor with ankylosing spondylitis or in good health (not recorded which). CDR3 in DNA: TGTGCCAGCAGTTCCCCGGACACGTCTAATGAAAAACTGTTTTTT. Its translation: CASSSPDTSNEKLFF.